This passage covers 26 T cell receptor beta chains from one sample sequenced in a study of blood T cell repertoires in COVID-19. Generated by immunoSEQ multiplex PCR, the TCRdb table keeps only in-frame clones and is missing some. Of about 350,000 clones detected, about 90% appear once; the ten largest clones hold about 3%. The sample taken for sequencing was PBMCs or T cells enriched from blood (not recorded which). These receptors were taken from a woman in her 30s who had recovered from COVID-19.

The chain couples TRBV28 to TRBJ2-5, with TRBD1 as a possible D gene (6 bases). Germline-derived CDR1 and CDR2 are MDHEN and SYDVKM. CDR3 size: 13 residues. V lost 6 bases to trimming and J lost 2 bases, with 10 bases between them. The DNA for the CDR3 is TGTGCCAGCAGCGGCAGGGGTCAAGAGACCCAGTACTTC. This translates into CASSGRGQETQYF.

This clone is a singleton in its sample. The chain couples TRBV13 to TRBJ2-1, with D possibly being TRBD2 (5 bases). The CDR3 has 15 residues. V lost 4 bases and J 1 base, leaving 11 bases between the germline ends. Germline assignment: CDR1 PRHDT and CDR2 FYEKMQ (reference sequence). CDR3 bases: TGTGCCAGCAGCTCCGTGTCGGGGTCCTACAATGAGCAGTTCTTC. It translates to CASSSVSGSYNEQFF.

This sequence joins TRBV7-8 and TRBJ2-2; D uncertain. Germline CDR1 and CDR2: SGHVS and FQNEAQ. Trimming cost V 5 bases and J 4 bases, with 14 bases left between them. The CDR3 extends over 15 amino acids. The CDR3 sequence: CASSPSRQGTGELFF. Written as DNA, the CDR3 is TGTGCCAGCAGCCCCAGCAGGCAAGGCACCGGGGAGCTGTTTTTT.

The rearrangement links TRBV5-1 to TRBJ1-2, with D perhaps TRBD1 (5 bases). The length of the CDR3 is 14 residues. V shed 5 bases and J shed 6 bases, with 17 bases lying between them. Germline values: CDR1 SGHRS, CDR2 YFSETQ. The CDR3 nucleotides read TGCGCCAGCAGGTTACAGGTCGGCGGGGATGGCTACACCTTC. As protein: CASRLQVGGDGYTF.

This chain connects TRBV6-1 to TRBJ2-3, with no clear D. Germline-derived CDR1 and CDR2 are MNHNS and SASEGT. V lost 1 base and J lost 6, with 8 bases in between. The CDR3 is made up of 13 amino acids. In nucleotides, the CDR3 is TGTGCCAGCAGTGAAGAGAGAATGGATACGCAGTATTTT. Amino acid sequence: CASSEERMDTQYF.

This rearrangement joins TRBV19 to TRBJ1-5; D remains ambiguous. Germline lookup yields CDR1 LNHDA and CDR2 SQIVND (reference sequence). The CDR3 is made up of 12 amino acids. Deletions cut 8 bases from V and 3 bases from J, with 8 bases between. Here the CDR3 DNA reads TGTGCCAGTCATTTCCCCAATCAGCCCCAGCATTTT. Encoded protein: CASHFPNQPQHF.

The chain employs TRBV10-3 and TRBJ2-1; a weak D match, TRBD2 (5 bases). Per the germline V gene, CDR1 is ENHRY and CDR2 is SYGVKD. V lost 4 bases, J lost 8 bases, and 6 bases lay in between. This CDR3 is 11 amino acids long. CDR3 in amino acids: CAISGGDEQFF. Here the CDR3 DNA reads TGTGCCATCAGTGGGGGAGATGAGCAGTTCTTC.

The chain employs TRBV19 and TRBJ2-1; 8 nucleotides match TRBD1. Germline CDR1 LNHDA, CDR2 SQIVND (reference sequence). The CDR3 consists of 18 residues. The trim removed 0 bases at V and 3 bases at J, leaving 10 bases unmatched. CDR3 coding DNA: TGTGCCAGTAGTATAGATGGGTCGGGGGACAGGAACTACAATGAGCAGTTCTTC. This sequence encodes CASSIDGSGDRNYNEQFF.

This clone has just one count. The CDR3 sequence is CASSVASGPYEQYF. In DNA, the CDR3 is TGTGCCAGCAGCGTAGCAAGCGGACCCTACGAGCAGTACTTC. The genes are TRBV9 and TRBJ2-7, with a weak D call TRBD2 (5 bases). V was pared by 0 bases and J by 2 bases, with 9 bases between. The CDR3 has 14 amino acids. From germline, CDR1 is SGDLS and CDR2 YYNGEE.

The CDR3 here is CATVQLSLGNTEAFF. The CDR3 DNA is TGTGCCACCGTGCAACTTTCGCTCGGGAACACTGAAGCTTTCTTT. The rearrangement links TRBV28 to TRBJ1-1; D call uncertain. Trimming took 10 bases from V and 1 from J, leaving 19 bases between them. The CDR3 runs to 15 residues. Germline loops: CDR1 MDHEN, CDR2 SYDVKM.

The J gene is TRBJ1-2, the V gene TRBV6-5; D unresolved. The CDR3 is made up of 12 amino acids. Germline values: CDR1 MNHEY, CDR2 SVGAGI. V lost 6 bases, J lost 0 bases, and 5 bases lay in between. The CDR3 DNA reads as TGTGCCAGCAGCCAGGCTAACTATGGCTACACCTTC. Translation gives CASSQANYGYTF.

The V call is TRBV19, the J call TRBJ2-5, with D possibly TRBD2 on 6 matching bases. The germline gives CDR1 LNHDA, CDR2 SQIVND (reference sequence). The CDR3 length is 13 residues. Trimming shortened V by 3 bases and J by 5 bases, and 10 bases separated the two germline ends. The CDR3 loop reads CASSIGTRETQYF. Written as DNA, the CDR3 is TGTGCCAGTAGTATCGGGACTCGGGAGACCCAGTACTTC.

The rearrangement links TRBV29-1 to TRBJ2-7, with D tentatively TRBD1 (5 bases). V lost 4 bases and J lost 6, with 10 bases in between. Germline CDR1 is SQVTM and CDR2 is ANQGSEA. CDR3 length: 11 amino acids. DNA of the CDR3: TGCAGCGTTGTAGTAGGGGTCGAGCAGTACTTC. This gives the protein CSVVVGVEQYF.

The table lists this clone with a count of one. V and J are TRBV28 and TRBJ1-1, with unresolved D. The CDR3 is 14 residues long. The V gene's germline CDR1 is MDHEN and CDR2 SYDVKM. Between the trimmed V and J ends, which lost 4 bases and 1 base, there was a span of 10 bases. The CDR3 DNA reads TGTGCCAGCAGTTCCGGCTGGAGGAACACTGAAGCTTTCTTT. It encodes CASSSGWRNTEAFF.

The rearrangement links TRBV3-1 (or the pseudogene TRBV3-2) to TRBJ2-1, with TRBD2 identical over 9 bases. This CDR3 has 15 residues. V was pared by 1 base and J by 7 bases, with 5 bases of the junction left unmatched. CDR1 is LGHDT, CDR2 YNNKEL, per germline (reference sequence). In nucleotides, the CDR3 is TGTGCCAGCAGCCAAGTAGCGGGGGCGGGAAATGAGCAGTTCTTC. It is translated as CASSQVAGAGNEQFF.

The V and J genes are TRBV28 and TRBJ1-2, with D possibly TRBD1 on 5 matching bases. Germline V gene data show CDR1 as MDHEN and CDR2 as SYDVKM. The CDR3 contains 15 residues. The ends were cut back, 4 bases at V and 5 bases at J, with 17 bases in the middle. CDR3 protein: CASSSYDAGSYGYTF. For the CDR3, the DNA is TGTGCCAGCAGTTCCTACGATGCAGGGTCTTATGGCTACACCTTC.

This clone has more than one count but fewer than ten. This sequence joins TRBV28 and TRBJ1-4; TRBD1 matches at 8 bases. Losses at the gene ends were 5 bases for V and 11 bases for J; bases not matched to a gene: 4. The germline V gene encodes CDR1 MDHEN and CDR2 SYDVKM. CDR3 length: 12 amino acids. CDR3 loop: CASSDRGGKLFF. The CDR3 region has the DNA TGTGCCAGCAGTGACAGGGGTGGGAAACTGTTTTTT.

The CDR3 coding sequence is TGCGCCAGCAGCTTGATGGCGGCACAAGAGACCCAGTACTTC. It codes for CASSLMAAQETQYF. The chain is built from TRBV5-1 and TRBJ2-5; D is ambiguous. Germline values: CDR1 SGHRS, CDR2 YFSETQ. The V end was cut by 1 base, the J end by 2 bases, with 9 bases between. The CDR3 has 14 amino acids.

J is TRBJ2-7 and V is TRBV28; D may be TRBD2 (6 bases). The CDR3 is 16 amino acids. The germline V gene has CDR1 MDHEN and CDR2 SYDVKM. Trimming shortened V by 1 base and J by 2 bases, and 15 bases separated the two germline ends. The CDR3 region is CASSLLPGTLTYEQYF. The CDR3 DNA is TGTGCCAGCAGTTTATTGCCGGGGACTTTAACCTACGAGCAGTACTTC.

CDR3 region: CASSQEALQGGSPLHF. The CDR3 nucleotides read TGCGCCAGCAGCCAAGAAGCTTTACAGGGCGGTTCACCCCTCCACTTT. This sequence joins TRBV4-1 and TRBJ1-6; a possible D gene is TRBD1 (6 bases). CDR1 and CDR2 (germline): MGHRA, YSYEKL. This CDR3 has 16 amino acids. The V end was cut by 0 bases, the J end by 9 bases, with 15 bases between.

The V gene is TRBV19, the J gene TRBJ2-7; TRBD1 aligns across 8 bases. CDR1 is LNHDA, CDR2 SQIVND, per germline (reference sequence). Trimming cost V 2 bases and J 6 bases; bases outside gene matches: 6. The CDR3 sequence is 14 residues long. CDR3 sequence reads: CASSIMGQEVEQYF. CDR3 nucleotides: TGTGCCAGTAGTATAATGGGACAGGAAGTCGAGCAGTACTTC.

As to this clone: Other DNA sequences from this sample encode an identical CDR3 as well. The V gene is TRBV28, the J gene TRBJ1-1, with a possible D match to TRBD1 (6 bases). Deletions cut 8 bases from V and 1 base from J, with 11 bases between. There are 13 residues in the CDR3. CDR1 MDHEN and CDR2 SYDVKM come from the germline V gene. The DNA for the CDR3 is TGTGCCAGCCGTTCAGGGGAGAACACTGAAGCTTTCTTT. As protein: CASRSGENTEAFF.

The V gene is TRBV7-2, the J gene TRBJ1-2; 7 bases are a match to TRBD1. In germline, CDR1 is SGHTA, CDR2 FQGNSA. The CDR3 consists of 15 residues. J lost 2 bases, V lost 1 base, and 4 bases had no gene match. The CDR3 DNA is TGTGCCAGCAGCTTAGTTCTACAGGGGAACTATGGCTACACCTTC. Protein product: CASSLVLQGNYGYTF.

On this clone: The DNA is omitted, as the CDR3 cannot be located on it reliably, and the CDR3 follows TCRdb's listing. V gene TRBV7-9 combines with J gene TRBJ2-3; TRBD2 reflects the table's D call only, with no check against the DNA. Including both end residues, the CDR3 is 17 amino acids long. From germline, CDR1 is SEHNR and CDR2 FQNEAQ (reference sequence). CDR3 protein: CASSPRTSGFLADTQYF.

The CDR3, as DNA: TGTGCCAGCAGCAACTTAGCCTACGAGCAGTACTTC. It encodes CASSNLAYEQYF. This chain joins TRBV7-8 and TRBJ2-7; D call uncertain. The CDR3 contains 12 residues. V was cut by 5 bases and J by 2 bases, with 7 bases left in between. Looked up from germline, CDR1 is SGHVS and CDR2 is FQNEAQ. Full variable domain (missing parts from reference TRBV7-8 and TRBJ2-7): GAGVSQSPRYKVAKRGQDVALRCDPISGHVSLFWYQQALGQGPEFLTYFQNEAQLDKSGLPSDRFFAERPEGSVSTLKIQRTQQEDSAVYLCASSNLAYEQYFGPGTRLTVT.

The chain has TRBV2 and TRBJ2-7, with 9 bases lining up with TRBD1. Trimming at V came to 10 bases and at J to 4 bases, leaving 5 bases not matched to a gene. Germline CDR1 SNHLY, CDR2 FYNNEI. There are 12 residues in the CDR3. CDR3 residues: CATGDRVYEQYF. CDR3 nucleotides: TGTGCCACGGGGGACAGGGTATACGAGCAGTACTTC.